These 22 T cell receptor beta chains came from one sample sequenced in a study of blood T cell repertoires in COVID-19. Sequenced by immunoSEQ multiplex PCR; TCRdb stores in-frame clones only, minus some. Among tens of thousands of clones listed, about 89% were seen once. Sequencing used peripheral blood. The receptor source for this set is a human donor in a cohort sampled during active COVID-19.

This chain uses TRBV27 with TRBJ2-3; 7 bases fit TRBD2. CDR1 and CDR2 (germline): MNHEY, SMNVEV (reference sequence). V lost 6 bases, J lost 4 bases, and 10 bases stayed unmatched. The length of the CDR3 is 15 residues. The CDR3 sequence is CASSPTGSGADTQYF. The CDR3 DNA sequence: TGTGCCAGCAGCCCGACTGGAAGCGGGGCAGATACGCAGTATTTT.

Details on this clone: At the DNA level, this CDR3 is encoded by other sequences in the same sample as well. In DNA, the CDR3 is TGTGCCAGCAGCTCTTTCTCCAGGGGGACCGAGACCCAGTACTTC. This translates into CASSSFSRGTETQYF. This rearrangement joins TRBV27 to TRBJ2-5, with 7 bases aligning to TRBD1. The CDR3 loop spans 15 amino acids. Trimming took 6 bases from V and 5 from J; bases not matched to a gene: 12. Germline loops: CDR1 MNHEY, CDR2 SMNVEV (reference sequence).

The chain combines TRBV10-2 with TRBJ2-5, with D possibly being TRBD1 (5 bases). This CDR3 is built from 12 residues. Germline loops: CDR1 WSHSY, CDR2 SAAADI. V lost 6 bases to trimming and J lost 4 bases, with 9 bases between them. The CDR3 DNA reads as TGCGCCAGCAGCCTAGACAGAGAGACCCAGTACTTC. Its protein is CASSLDRETQYF.

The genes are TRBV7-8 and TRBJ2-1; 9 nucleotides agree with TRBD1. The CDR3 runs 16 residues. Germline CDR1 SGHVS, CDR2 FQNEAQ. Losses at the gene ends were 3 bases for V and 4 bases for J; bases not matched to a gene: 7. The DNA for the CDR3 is TGTGCCAGCAGCTTTACCCCCGGGACAGGGTACAATGAGCAGTTCTTC. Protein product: CASSFTPGTGYNEQFF. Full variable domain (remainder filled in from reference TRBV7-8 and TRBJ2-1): GAGVSQSPRYKVAKRGQDVALRCDPISGHVSLFWYQQALGQGPEFLTYFQNEAQLDKSGLPSDRFFAERPEGSVSTLKIQRTQQEDSAVYLCASSFTPGTGYNEQFFGPGTRLTVL.

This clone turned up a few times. Here the CDR3 DNA reads TGTGCCACCAGCAGAGATGCTGGTGGTCAGAGGATCCGTGGCTACACCTTC. Translating gives CATSRDAGGQRIRGYTF. J is TRBJ1-2 and V is TRBV15; no definite D call. The CDR3 spans 17 residues. CDR1 is LNHNV and CDR2 is YYDKDF in the germline V gene (reference sequence). Trimming cost V 0 bases and J 7 bases, with 21 bases left between them.

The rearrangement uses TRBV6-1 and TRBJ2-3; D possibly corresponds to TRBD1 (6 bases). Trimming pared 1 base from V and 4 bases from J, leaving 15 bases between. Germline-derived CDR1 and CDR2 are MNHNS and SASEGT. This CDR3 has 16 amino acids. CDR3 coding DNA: TGTGCCAGCAGTGAAGGGAGCAGGGGATCCGCAGATACGCAGTATTTT. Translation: CASSEGSRGSADTQYF.

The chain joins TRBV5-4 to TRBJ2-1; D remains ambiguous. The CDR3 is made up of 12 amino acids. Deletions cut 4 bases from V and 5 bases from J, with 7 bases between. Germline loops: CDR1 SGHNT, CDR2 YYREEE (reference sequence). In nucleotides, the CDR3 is TGTGCCAGCAGCGCAGTAAACAATGAGCAGTTCTTC. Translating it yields CASSAVNNEQFF.

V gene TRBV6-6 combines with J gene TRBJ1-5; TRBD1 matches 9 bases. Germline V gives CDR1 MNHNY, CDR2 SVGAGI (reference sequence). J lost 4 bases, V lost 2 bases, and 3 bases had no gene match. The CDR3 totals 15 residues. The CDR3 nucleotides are TGTGCCAGCAGTTACACGACAGGGGGAAATCAGCCCCAGCATTTT. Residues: CASSYTTGGNQPQHF.

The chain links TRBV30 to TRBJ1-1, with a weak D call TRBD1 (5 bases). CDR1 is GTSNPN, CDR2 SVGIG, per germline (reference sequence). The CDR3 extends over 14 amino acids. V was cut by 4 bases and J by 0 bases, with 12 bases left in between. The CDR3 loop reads CAWTGSGMNTEAFF. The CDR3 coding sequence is TGTGCCTGGACAGGATCAGGGATGAACACTGAAGCTTTCTTT.

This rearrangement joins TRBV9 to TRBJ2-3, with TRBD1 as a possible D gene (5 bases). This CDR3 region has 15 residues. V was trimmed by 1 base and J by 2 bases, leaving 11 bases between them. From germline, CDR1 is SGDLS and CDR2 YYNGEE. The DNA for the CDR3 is TGTGCCAGCAGCGTACAGGGTGGGTACACAGATACGCAGTATTTT. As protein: CASSVQGGYTDTQYF.

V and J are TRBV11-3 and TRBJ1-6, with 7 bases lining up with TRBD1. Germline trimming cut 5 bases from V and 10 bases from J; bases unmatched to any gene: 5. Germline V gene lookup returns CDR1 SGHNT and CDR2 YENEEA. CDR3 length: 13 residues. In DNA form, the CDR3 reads TGTGCCAGCAGCGGGGACAGAGGGTCACCCCTCCACTTT. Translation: CASSGDRGSPLHF.

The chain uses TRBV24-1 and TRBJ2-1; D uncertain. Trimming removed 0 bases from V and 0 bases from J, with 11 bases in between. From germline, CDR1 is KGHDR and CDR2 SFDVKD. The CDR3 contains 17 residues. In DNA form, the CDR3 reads TGTGCCACCAGTGATTTGCCCCGAGATACCTCCTACAATGAGCAGTTCTTC. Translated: CATSDLPRDTSYNEQFF.

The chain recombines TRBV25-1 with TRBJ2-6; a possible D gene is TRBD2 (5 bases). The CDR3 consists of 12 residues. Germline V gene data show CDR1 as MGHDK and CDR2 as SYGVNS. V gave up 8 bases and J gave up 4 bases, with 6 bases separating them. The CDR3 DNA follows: TGTGCCAGCGGAGGCGGGGCCAACGTCCTGACTTTC. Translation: CASGGGANVLTF.

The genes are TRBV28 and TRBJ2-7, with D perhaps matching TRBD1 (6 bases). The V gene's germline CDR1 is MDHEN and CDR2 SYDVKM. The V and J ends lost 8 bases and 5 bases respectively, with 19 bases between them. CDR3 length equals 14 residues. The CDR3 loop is CASQGTSNLHEQYF. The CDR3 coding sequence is TGTGCCAGCCAGGGGACCTCGAACCTCCACGAGCAGTACTTC.

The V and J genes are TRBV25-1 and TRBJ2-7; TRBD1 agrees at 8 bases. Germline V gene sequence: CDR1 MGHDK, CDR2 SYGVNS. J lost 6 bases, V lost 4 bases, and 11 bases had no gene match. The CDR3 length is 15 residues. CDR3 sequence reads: CASSGGGTGGVEQYF. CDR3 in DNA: TGTGCCAGCAGTGGAGGGGGGACAGGAGGGGTCGAGCAGTACTTC.

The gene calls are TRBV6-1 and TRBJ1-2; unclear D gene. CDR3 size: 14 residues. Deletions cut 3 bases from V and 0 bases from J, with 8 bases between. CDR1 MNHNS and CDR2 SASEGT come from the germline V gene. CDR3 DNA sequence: TGTGCCAGCAGTGAGTGGCCGACTAACTATGGCTACACCTTC. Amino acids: CASSEWPTNYGYTF.

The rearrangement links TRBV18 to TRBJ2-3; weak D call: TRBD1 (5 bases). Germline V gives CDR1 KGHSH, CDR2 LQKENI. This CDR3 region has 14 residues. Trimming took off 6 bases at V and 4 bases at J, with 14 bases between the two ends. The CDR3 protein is CASSRDSGADTQYF. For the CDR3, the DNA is TGTGCCAGCTCCAGGGATTCCGGCGCAGATACGCAGTATTTT.

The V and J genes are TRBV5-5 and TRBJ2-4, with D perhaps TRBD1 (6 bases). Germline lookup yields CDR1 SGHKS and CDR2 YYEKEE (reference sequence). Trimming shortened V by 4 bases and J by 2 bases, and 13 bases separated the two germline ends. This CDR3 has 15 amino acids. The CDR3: CASSPRGETKNIQYF. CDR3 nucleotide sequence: TGTGCCAGCAGCCCCAGGGGCGAAACCAAAAACATTCAGTACTTC.

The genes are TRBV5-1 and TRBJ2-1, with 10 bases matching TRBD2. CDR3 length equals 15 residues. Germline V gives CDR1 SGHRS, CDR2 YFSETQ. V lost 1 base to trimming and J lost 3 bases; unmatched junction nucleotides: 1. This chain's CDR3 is CASSLRTSGYNEQFF. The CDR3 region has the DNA TGCGCCAGCAGCTTGCGGACTAGCGGCTACAATGAGCAGTTCTTC.

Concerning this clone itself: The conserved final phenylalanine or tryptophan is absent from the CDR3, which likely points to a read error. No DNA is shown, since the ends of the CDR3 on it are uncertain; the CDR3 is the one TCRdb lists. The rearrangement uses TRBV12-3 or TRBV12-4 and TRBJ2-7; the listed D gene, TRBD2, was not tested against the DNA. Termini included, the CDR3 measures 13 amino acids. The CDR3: CASSLGGLAGALL.

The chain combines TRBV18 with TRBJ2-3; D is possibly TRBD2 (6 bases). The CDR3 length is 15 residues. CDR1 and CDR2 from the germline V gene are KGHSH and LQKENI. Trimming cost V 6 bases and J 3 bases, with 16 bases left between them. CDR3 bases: TGTGCCAGCTCGCCGCGGGCGGGGATAACAGATACGCAGTATTTT. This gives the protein CASSPRAGITDTQYF.

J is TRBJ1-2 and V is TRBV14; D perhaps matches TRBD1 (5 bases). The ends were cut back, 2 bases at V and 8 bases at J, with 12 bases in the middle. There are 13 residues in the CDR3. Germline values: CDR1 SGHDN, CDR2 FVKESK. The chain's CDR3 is CASSQRRGEGYTF. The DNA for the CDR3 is TGTGCCAGCAGCCAAAGGAGGGGAGAAGGCTACACCTTC.